A selection of T cell receptor beta chains follows, all from one sample in a study of T cell changes during pregnancy in multiple sclerosis. Measured with immunoSEQ multiplex PCR; TCRdb has only the in-frame clones, and not every one. Here the sample spans fewer than 90,000 clones, less than 95% being singletons. The input for sequencing was peripheral blood, taken in the second trimester of pregnancy. These receptors all stem from a female donor with multiple sclerosis, enrolled in a pregnancy study. Each CDR3 is given with its conserved first and last residue. The D gene is left open where the match is weak. Rows may omit the clone size; those that give it use once, few, many or a size class.

V: TRBV7-2
D: TRBD1
J: TRBJ2-7
size: NA
CDR3: CASSLRTGDHEQYF
DNA: TGTGCCAGCAGCTTACGGACAGGAGACCACGAGCAGTACTTC

V: TRBV9
D: TRBD1
J: TRBJ1-4
size: NA
CDR3: CASSYGQGATNEKLFF
DNA: TGTGCCAGCAGCTACGGACAGGGGGCAACTAATGAAAAACTGTTTTTT

V: TRBV18
D: TRBD2
J: TRBJ2-7
size: NA
CDR3: CASSPLLAGTYEQYF
DNA: TGTGCCAGCTCACCACTTCTAGCGGGGACCTACGAGCAGTACTTC

V: TRBV10-2
D: TRBD2
J: TRBJ2-1
size: once
CDR3: CASSGLAGGRYQQFF
DNA: TGCGCCAGCAGTGGACTAGCGGGGGGGCGATATCAGCAGTTCTTC

V: TRBV7-9
D: TRBD1
J: TRBJ2-2
size: NA
CDR3: CASSPFLEDREDGELFF
DNA: TGTGCCAGCAGCCCCTTCCTTGAGGACAGGGAGGACGGGGAGCTGTTTTTT

V: TRBV6-5
D: TRBD1
J: TRBJ1-2
size: NA
CDR3: CASNPGQGALYGYTF
DNA: TGTGCCAGCAATCCGGGACAGGGGGCTCTTTACGGCTACACCTTC

V: TRBV29-1
D: NA
J: TRBJ2-1
size: NA
CDR3: CSAPPRTYEQFF
DNA: TGCAGCGCCCCCCCCCGGACTTATGAGCAGTTCTTC

V: TRBV18
D: NA
J: TRBJ1-1
size: NA
CDR3: CASSPGGQGYTEAFF
DNA: TGTGCCAGCTCACCCGGAGGTCAGGGGTACACTGAAGCTTTCTTT

V: TRBV4-2
D: TRBD2
J: TRBJ2-3
size: NA
CDR3: CASSQEPAGSTDTQYF
DNA: TGTGCCAGCAGCCAAGAACCAGCGGGGAGCACAGATACGCAGTATTTT

V: TRBV6-5
D: TRBD1
J: TRBJ1-3
size: NA
CDR3: CASSYLRTGGNTIYF
DNA: TGTGCCAGCAGTTACCTCAGGACAGGGGGAAACACCATATATTTT

V: TRBV7-3
D: TRBD2
J: TRBJ2-2
size: few
CDR3: CASSRTLAGAGELFF
DNA: TGTGCCAGCAGCCGCACACTAGCGGGGGCCGGGGAGCTGTTTTTT

V: TRBV15
D: TRBD1
J: TRBJ2-5
size: NA
CDR3: CATSRATGGRETQYF
DNA: TGTGCCACCAGCAGGGCAACAGGGGGCCGAGAGACCCAGTACTTC

V: TRBV4-1
D: TRBD1
J: TRBJ1-1
size: NA
CDR3: CASSPLLTTGGKTEAFF
DNA: TGCGCCAGCAGCCCTCTTCTGACGACAGGGGGCAAGACTGAAGCTTTCTTT

V: TRBV19
D: TRBD1
J: TRBJ2-6
size: NA
CDR3: CASRGQGARRGANVLTF
DNA: TGTGCCAGTAGGGGACAGGGGGCTAGGAGAGGGGCCAACGTCCTGACTTTC

V: TRBV7-6
D: TRBD1
J: TRBJ2-5
size: NA
CDR3: CASSLNPTGRETQYF
DNA: TGTGCCAGCAGCTTAAACCCGACAGGGCGGGAGACCCAGTACTTC

V: TRBV5-1
D: NA
J: TRBJ2-5
size: NA
CDR3: CASRNMEAAFQETQYF
DNA: TGCGCCAGCAGGAATATGGAGGCAGCCTTCCAAGAGACCCAGTACTTC

V: TRBV7-2
D: TRBD2
J: TRBJ2-5
size: NA
CDR3: CASSLFVVQRGLQETQYF
DNA: TGTGCCAGCAGCTTATTTGTCGTCCAGCGGGGACTCCAAGAGACCCAGTACTTC

V: TRBV9
D: TRBD1
J: TRBJ1-6
size: NA
CDR3: CASSVSDRGPIPLHF
DNA: TGTGCCAGCAGCGTCAGCGACAGGGGCCCGATCCCCCTCCACTTT

V: TRBV2
D: NA
J: TRBJ1-5
size: NA
CDR3: CASSAIWGDSNQPQHF
DNA: TGTGCCAGCAGTGCAATATGGGGGGATAGCAATCAGCCCCAGCATTTT

V: TRBV4-2
D: NA
J: TRBJ2-3
size: once
CDR3: CASSQDPLGTDTQYF
DNA: TGTGCCAGCAGCCAAGACCCACTAGGGACAGATACGCAGTATTTT

V: TRBV4-1
D: NA
J: TRBJ2-5
size: once
CDR3: CASDNHDPEETQYF
DNA: TGCGCCAGCGATAACCATGATCCAGAAGAGACCCAGTACTTC

V: TRBV9
D: TRBD2
J: TRBJ2-1
size: NA
CDR3: CASSGGGYNEQFF
DNA: TGTGCCAGCTCTGGCGGGGGCTACAATGAGCAGTTCTTC

V: TRBV5-6
D: NA
J: TRBJ1-2
size: NA
CDR3: CASSLAEGYGYTF
DNA: TGTGCCAGCAGCTTGGCGGAGGGCTATGGCTACACCTTC

V: TRBV29-1
D: TRBD2
J: TRBJ2-4
size: once
CDR3: CSVCMTSGGAGAKNIQYF
DNA: TGCAGCGTTTGTATGACTAGCGGGGGGGCCGGGGCCAAAAACATTCAGTACTTC

V: TRBV6-5
D: TRBD1
J: TRBJ1-2
size: NA
CDR3: CASSYSRDRALYGYTF
DNA: TGTGCCAGCAGTTACTCACGGGACAGGGCTTTATATGGCTACACCTTC

V: TRBV7-9
D: NA
J: TRBJ2-7
size: NA
CDR3: CASSPPGTVREQYF
DNA: TGTGCCAGCAGCCCTCCCGGGACTGTTAGGGAGCAGTACTTC

V: TRBV7-8
D: NA
J: TRBJ2-1
size: NA
CDR3: CASSSRGSSYNEQFF
DNA: TGTGCCAGCAGCTCTAGGGGGAGCTCCTACAATGAGCAGTTCTTC

V: TRBV29-1
D: TRBD1
J: TRBJ2-7
size: NA
CDR3: CSVEGQGAYEQYF
DNA: TGCAGCGTTGAGGGACAGGGGGCTTACGAGCAGTACTTC

V: TRBV9
D: NA
J: TRBJ1-3
size: NA
CDR3: CASSVAGTHSGNTIYF
DNA: TGTGCCAGCAGCGTAGCTGGGACACACTCTGGAAACACCATATATTTT

V: TRBV10-3
D: NA
J: TRBJ2-7
size: NA
CDR3: CAISESQGRSYEQYF
DNA: TGTGCCATCAGTGAGTCTCAGGGGAGATCCTACGAGCAGTACTTC

V: TRBV9
D: TRBD1
J: TRBJ1-2
size: NA
CDR3: CASTKGATGFLYGYTF
DNA: TGTGCCAGCACCAAGGGGGCGACAGGGTTCCTCTATGGCTACACCTTC

V: TRBV6-4
D: NA
J: TRBJ2-3
size: few
CDR3: CASSDSVSGADTQYF
DNA: TGTGCCAGCAGTGACTCGGTTTCCGGGGCAGATACGCAGTATTTT

V: TRBV18
D: NA
J: TRBJ1-1
size: NA
CDR3: CASSPGQRGTEAFF
DNA: TGTGCCAGCTCCCCCGGCCAAAGGGGCACTGAAGCTTTCTTT

V: TRBV7-3
D: TRBD1
J: TRBJ1-2
size: NA
CDR3: CASSLFLSGQGPGYTF
DNA: TGTGCCAGCAGCTTATTTCTTTCGGGACAGGGCCCTGGCTACACCTTC

V: TRBV11-2
D: NA
J: TRBJ2-1
size: NA
CDR3: CASSLRVPGNEQFF
DNA: TGTGCCAGCAGCCTCCGGGTCCCGGGGAATGAGCAGTTCTTC

V: TRBV6-1
D: TRBD1
J: TRBJ1-2
size: NA
CDR3: CASNTGTGEAYGYTF
DNA: TGTGCCAGCAACACCGGGACAGGGGAGGCCTATGGCTACACCTTC

V: TRBV5-4
D: NA
J: TRBJ1-3
size: NA
CDR3: CASSLEAGRSSGNTIYF
DNA: TGTGCCAGCAGCTTGGAGGCGGGCAGGAGCTCTGGAAACACCATATATTTT

V: TRBV12-5
D: NA
J: TRBJ2-7
size: NA
CDR3: CASGLVRHGRQSSYEQYF
DNA: TGTGCTAGTGGTTTGGTAAGGCATGGAAGACAGAGTTCCTACGAGCAGTACTTC

V: TRBV7-2
D: TRBD1
J: TRBJ2-3
size: NA
CDR3: CASSPWTGGTDTQYF
DNA: TGTGCCAGCAGCCCTTGGACAGGAGGCACAGATACGCAGTATTTT

V: TRBV19
D: TRBD1
J: TRBJ1-1
size: NA
CDR3: CASCEDRGQSEAFF
DNA: TGTGCCAGTTGCGAGGACAGGGGGCAGTCTGAAGCTTTCTTT

V: TRBV11-2
D: NA
J: TRBJ1-3
size: NA
CDR3: CASSLAGNTIYF
DNA: TGTGCCAGCAGCTTAGCGGGAAACACCATATATTTT

V: TRBV7-9
D: TRBD2
J: TRBJ2-1
size: NA
CDR3: CASSLGAGGGGDEQFF
DNA: TGTGCCAGCAGCTTAGGAGCGGGGGGGGGAGGCGATGAGCAGTTCTTC

V: TRBV18
D: NA
J: TRBJ2-2
size: NA
CDR3: CASSFSPGDPGELFF
DNA: TGTGCCAGCTCTTTCTCGCCGGGGGACCCCGGGGAGCTGTTTTTT

V: TRBV5-5
D: NA
J: TRBJ2-7
size: NA
CDR3: CASSRDWSYEQYF
DNA: TGTGCCAGCAGCCGGGACTGGTCCTACGAGCAGTACTTC

V: TRBV15
D: TRBD1
J: TRBJ1-5
size: NA
CDR3: CATSRDWDSQGQPQHF
DNA: TGTGCCACCAGCAGAGATTGGGACAGTCAGGGTCAGCCCCAGCATTTT